These T cell receptor beta chains were read from a single sample in a study of T cells in Graves' hyperthyroidism and ophthalmopathy. In TCRdb, the multiplex PCR reads were re-called with MiXCR into one record per CDR3 protein. The profile shows around 600,000 distinct CDR3 sequences, 45% of them singletons. Sequences were obtained from peripheral blood or thyroid tissue (not recorded which). All receptors derive from an adult man with Graves' disease, either hyperthyroidism or ophthalmopathy (not recorded which). CDR3s include the opening cysteine and the closing phenylalanine or tryptophan. D genes are given only for firm matches. For some rows the clone size is stated as once, few or many, or as a class when expanded; others skip it.

v_call,d_call,j_call,clone_size,cdr3_nt,cdr3_aa
TRBV29-1,TRBD1,TRBJ1-2,NA,TGCAGCGTTGAGACAGGGCGCTATGGCTACACCTTC,CSVETGRYGYTF
TRBV29-1,NA,TRBJ2-5,NA,TGCAGTATTACCTCCTCATCGACAGGGACCCAGTACTTC,CSITSSSTGTQYF
TRBV2,NA,TRBJ2-2,few,TGTGCCAGCAGTGAAGCGCTGGGGGCAGCCGGGGAGCTGTTTTTT,CASSEALGAAGELFF
TRBV9,TRBD1,TRBJ1-5,few,TGTGCGCCGGACAGGGGGCGCGGTGGCAATCAGCCCCAGCATTTT,CAPDRGRGGNQPQHF
TRBV29-1,TRBD1,TRBJ1-2,NA,TGCAGCGTGGTTGACAGGGGCTGGTATGGCTACACCTTC,CSVVDRGWYGYTF
TRBV4-1,TRBD1,TRBJ2-7,NA,TGCGCCAGCAGCGATAGGACAGGGGTGTACGAGCAGTACTTC,CASSDRTGVYEQYF
TRBV5-1,NA,TRBJ2-2,NA,TGCGCCAGCAGCCCGGTCCGGGCTGGAACGAACACCGGGGAGCTGTTTTTT,CASSPVRAGTNTGELFF
TRBV19,NA,TRBJ2-7,many,TGTGCCAGTAGTATCGGCAGACTAGATGACGAGCAGTACTTC,CASSIGRLDDEQYF
TRBV6-6,NA,TRBJ1-5,NA,TGTGCCAGCAGTTACTCCTTCGGAGGCGGACAGCCCCAGCATTTT,CASSYSFGGGQPQHF
TRBV7-2,NA,TRBJ1-1,few,TGTGCCAGCAGCTTAGATGATAGGACTGAAGCTTTCTTT,CASSLDDRTEAFF
TRBV20-1,TRBD1,TRBJ2-7,few,TGCAGTGCTCGCCCCCGGACAGGGTTGGCCTACGAGCAGTACTTC,CSARPRTGLAYEQYF
TRBV12-3/TRBV12-4,NA,TRBJ1-1,few,TGTGCCAGCAGTTTACAGGGTGGGATCACTGAAGCTTTCTTT,CASSLQGGITEAFF
TRBV20-1,TRBD1,TRBJ2-7,many,TGCAGTGCTAGAGAGGACAGGGTGACATACGAGCAGTACTTC,CSAREDRVTYEQYF
TRBV11-3,TRBD1,TRBJ1-6,NA,TGTGCCAGCAGCCAAGGGGCGACAGGGCTTTCACCCCTCCACTTT,CASSQGATGLSPLHF
TRBV29-1,NA,TRBJ2-7,NA,TGCAGCGGACTGGGAAGCTACGAGCAGTACTTC,CSGLGSYEQYF
TRBV25-1,NA,TRBJ1-1,many,TGTGCCAGCAGTGAATTAAAGGCTGTTGAAGCTTTCTTT,CASSELKAVEAFF
TRBV7-2,TRBD1,TRBJ1-3,once,TGTGCCAGCAGCCAAGAGGACAGGAACGGAAACACCATATATTTT,CASSQEDRNGNTIYF
TRBV20-1,NA,TRBJ2-5,few,TGCAGTGCCCTCAGGGAAGAAGGGGAAGAGACCCAGTACTTC,CSALREEGEETQYF
TRBV25-1,NA,TRBJ1-4,few,TGTGCCAGCAGCCAACTGCAGGGAGGTGAAAAACTGTTTTTT,CASSQLQGGEKLFF
TRBV12-3/TRBV12-4,TRBD2,TRBJ2-5,NA,TGTGCCAGCAAACCGACAGGGACTAGCGGGGTTCAAGAGACCCAGTACTTC,CASKPTGTSGVQETQYF
TRBV7-6,NA,TRBJ1-3,NA,TGTGCCAGCAGCCTTGAGGCAGGGAAAGGTACCGAAAACACCATATATTTT,CASSLEAGKGTENTIYF
TRBV12-3/TRBV12-4,NA,TRBJ1-2,many,TGTGCCAGCGGACAAGGGGGTCCTGGCTACACCTTC,CASGQGGPGYTF
TRBV5-1,NA,TRBJ2-7,many,TGCGCCAGCAGCTTGGGCGGCGGGGAAACGGACGAGCAGTACTTC,CASSLGGGETDEQYF
TRBV7-6,TRBD1,TRBJ2-6,NA,TGTGCCAGCAGTTACTTTGAGGGGGCATTAAGCTCTGGGCCCAACGTCCTGACTTTC,CASSYFEGALSSGPNVLTF
TRBV7-3,NA,TRBJ1-6,many,TGTGCCAGCAGCTTGACTACAGGGAATTCACCCCTCCACTTT,CASSLTTGNSPLHF
TRBV15,NA,TRBJ2-5,many,TGTGCCACCAGCAGACACCAAGAGACCCAGTACTTC,CATSRHQETQYF
TRBV7-8,TRBD1,TRBJ1-3,NA,TGTGCCAGCAGCTTATATGGACAGGGGGCCTCTGGAAACACCATATATTTT,CASSLYGQGASGNTIYF
TRBV12-3/TRBV12-4,NA,TRBJ1-3,NA,TGTGCCAGCAGTAGCAGGGGTGGATATGGAAACACCATATATTTT,CASSSRGGYGNTIYF
TRBV29-1,NA,TRBJ1-5,many,TGCAGCGTTGAATGGTCGGCTGATCAGCCCCAGCATTTT,CSVEWSADQPQHF
TRBV20-1,NA,TRBJ1-5,NA,TGCAGTGCTAGAGATATGGAGGGGGGGAAGCCCCAGCATTTT,CSARDMEGGKPQHF
TRBV7-2,NA,TRBJ1-2,many,TGTGCCAGCAGCTTAGCAGGGTCCTTTGGCTACACCTTC,CASSLAGSFGYTF
TRBV19,TRBD1,TRBJ2-7,once,TGTGCCAGTAGCCATCCGGGACAGGGGCAGCAGTACTTC,CASSHPGQGQQYF
TRBV5-1,NA,TRBJ2-2,NA,TGCGCCAGCGGCGGGGAGCTGTTTTTT,CASGGELFF
TRBV4-1,NA,TRBJ2-5,NA,TGCGCCAACAGCCAAGATGGGGTAAGCGAGACCCAGTACTTC,CANSQDGVSETQYF
TRBV20-1,TRBD1,TRBJ1-5,NA,TGCAGTGCTCGGACAGGGCCTCCTCAGCCCCAGCATTTT,CSARTGPPQPQHF
TRBV9,NA,TRBJ1-2,NA,TGTGCCAGCAGCCTCAGCGTTGTTCACAGAGCCTACTATGGCTACACCTTC,CASSLSVVHRAYYGYTF
TRBV5-1,NA,TRBJ1-6,NA,TGCGCCAGCAGCTTGGCAGACAGTGCTAATAATTCACCCCTCCACTTT,CASSLADSANNSPLHF
TRBV7-9,NA,TRBJ1-5,NA,TGTGCCAGCAGCTTAGCTGCAGGGCCCGGACAGCCCCAGCATTTT,CASSLAAGPGQPQHF
TRBV25-1,TRBD1,TRBJ1-2,NA,TGTGCCAGCAGTGATACTCACCCGGGACAGGGGACCTATGGCTACACCTTC,CASSDTHPGQGTYGYTF
TRBV7-9,TRBD1,TRBJ2-5,few,TGTGCCAGCAGCTTGGGCGGACAGGGAACGAGTAGGACCCAGTACTTC,CASSLGGQGTSRTQYF
TRBV29-1,NA,TRBJ1-6,NA,TGCAGCGTTGAAGATTGGGGTTCACCCCTCCACTTT,CSVEDWGSPLHF
TRBV7-6,NA,TRBJ2-7,NA,TGTGCCAGCAGCCGAAGGACTTCGTACGAGCAGTACTTC,CASSRRTSYEQYF
TRBV7-2,NA,TRBJ2-5,few,TGTGCCAGCAGCTTAGATGGTCAGGGTAAAGAGACCCAGTACTTC,CASSLDGQGKETQYF
TRBV7-9,TRBD1,TRBJ1-2,once,TGTGCCAGCAGTGGCACAGGGGGATCTGGAAACACCTTC,CASSGTGGSGNTF
TRBV19,TRBD1,TRBJ1-5,many,TGTGCCACCGATGGACAGGGGAATCAGCCCCAGCATTTT,CATDGQGNQPQHF
TRBV2,NA,TRBJ2-7,many,TGTGCCAGCAGAGTTTTTGGCTACGAGCAGTACTTC,CASRVFGYEQYF
TRBV2,NA,TRBJ1-2,many,TGTGCCAGCAAAGACAGGCGGGACTATGGCTACACCTTC,CASKDRRDYGYTF
TRBV15,TRBD1,TRBJ1-6,NA,TGTGCCACCAGCAGAACAGGGGTTTCACCCCTCCACTTT,CATSRTGVSPLHF
TRBV7-6,NA,TRBJ2-7,NA,TGTGCCAGCAGTTTGAAGGGAGGAAGCCCCTACGAGCAGTACTTC,CASSLKGGSPYEQYF
TRBV2,NA,TRBJ1-1,NA,TGTGCCAGCAGCGGGATTGAAGCTTTCTTT,CASSGIEAFF
TRBV25-1,NA,TRBJ1-6,NA,TGTGCTAGGTTGGGGGCGCGGAGGAATTCACCCCTCCACTTT,CARLGARRNSPLHF
TRBV5-4,NA,TRBJ2-5,NA,TGTGCCAGCAGCCCTCTGGATGGGGAGACCCAGTACTTC,CASSPLDGETQYF
TRBV9,TRBD1,TRBJ1-1,few,TGTGCCAGCAGGGAAACAGGGGGCGCGGGCACTGAAGCTTTCTTT,CASRETGGAGTEAFF
TRBV20-1,NA,TRBJ1-4,NA,TGCAGTGCCAGACCTGGGGCTGCGGGGGCTAATGAAAAACTGTTTTTT,CSARPGAAGANEKLFF